This paragraph covers one TCR beta chain sequence. This sample stems from a study of control samples from healthy donors and cancer patients. Here immunoSEQ multiplex PCR was the method, and the copy in TCRdb shows in-frame clones only, minus some. This repertoire comprises approximately 190,000 clones; its ten largest clones make up roughly 2%. The CDR3 totals 16 residues. CDR1 is SGHRS and CDR2 is YFSETQ in the germline V gene. Trimming cost V 5 bases and J 4 bases, with 21 bases left between them. The V and J genes are TRBV5-1 and TRBJ1-1; D gene unclear. The TCR sequence derives from a woman aged 25 to 45 in good health. Material: blood. DNA of the CDR3: TGCGCCAGCAGACCAACGATCGGGAGGGAGGGCACTGAAGCTTTCTTT. Residues: CASRPTIGREGTEAFF.